These 10 T cell receptor beta chains share one sample of origin, sequenced in a study of blood T cells in healthy people across ages. The second PCR ran roughly 6 to 11 cycles with a sample-barcoded 5' primer and J-beta primers. TCRdb re-called the 5' RACE reads with MiXCR, one entry per CDR3 protein. The sample lists 700,000 to 950,000 distinct CDR3 sequences; approximately 39% were seen once. The sample taken for sequencing was blood. Every receptor here comes from a woman aged 60 to 75 in good health.

This clonotype has just a few counts. The chain combines TRBV28 with TRBJ2-7; the match to TRBD1 covers 7 bases. The CDR3 sequence is 16 residues long. Germline trimming cut 3 bases from V and 1 base from J; bases unmatched to any gene: 9. CDR1 and CDR2 from the germline V gene are MDHEN and SYDVKM. Here the CDR3 DNA reads TGTGCCAGCAGTTTTCATCCGACAGGGAATTCCTACGAGCAGTACTTC. Translated, it gives CASSFHPTGNSYEQYF.

This clonotype was recorded a few times. In nucleotides, the CDR3 is TGCAGTGCTTCACGAGAACAAGAGACCCAGTACTTC. It yields the protein CSASREQETQYF. The V gene is TRBV20-1, the J gene TRBJ2-5; D call uncertain. The CDR3 is 12 amino acids. CDR1 is DFQATT, CDR2 SNEGSKA, per germline (reference sequence). V shed 5 bases and J shed 2 bases, with 9 bases lying between them.

This clonotype was observed many times. The rearrangement uses TRBV10-3 and TRBJ2-7; possibly TRBD1 for D (6 bases). Trimming left V 0 bases short and J 2 bases short, with 20 bases between. Germline values: CDR1 ENHRY, CDR2 SYGVKD. The CDR3 is 18 amino acids. This CDR3 reads CAISESGLAETGAYEQYF. CDR3 nucleotide sequence: TGTGCCATCAGTGAGTCGGGGCTTGCGGAGACAGGAGCCTACGAGCAGTACTTC.

The chain joins TRBV20-1 to TRBJ2-7; tentative D call: TRBD1 (6 bases). Per the germline V gene, CDR1 is DFQATT and CDR2 is SNEGSKA (reference sequence). This CDR3 is built from 15 residues. V was trimmed by 0 bases and J by 2 bases, leaving 14 bases between them. The DNA of the CDR3 is TGCAGTGCTAGAGATGCACAGGGAAAACCCTACGAGCAGTACTTC. Its protein is CSARDAQGKPYEQYF.

The rearrangement uses TRBV12-3 or TRBV12-4 and TRBJ1-1; the D is unclear. Trimming cost V 3 bases and J 3 bases, with 8 bases left between them. This CDR3 has 13 residues. The CDR3 here is CASSLTAHTEAFF. CDR3 nucleotides: TGTGCCAGCAGTTTGACGGCTCACACTGAAGCTTTCTTT.

This clonotype occurred once. V and J are TRBV19 and TRBJ1-5; TRBD1 matches 9 bases. The J segment lost 7 bases and the V segment lost 5 bases, leaving 9 bases of the junction unmatched. CDR3 length: 15 amino acids. Germline CDR1 and CDR2: LNHDA and SQIVND (reference sequence). The CDR3 nucleotides are TGTGCCAGTAGTTCCGGACAGGGGACAGGACAGCCCCAGCATTTT. Its translation: CASSSGQGTGQPQHF.

The CDR3 sequence: CASSQGQGVGGYTF. CDR3 sequence (DNA): TGTGCCAGCAGCCAAGGACAGGGGGTAGGCGGCTACACCTTC. The V call is TRBV3-1, the J call TRBJ1-2; TRBD1 matches 9 bases. V trimming: 1 base; J trimming: 8 bases; junction bases outside the gene matches: 5. Germline loops: CDR1 LGHDT, CDR2 YNNKEL (reference sequence). CDR3 size: 14 residues.

This clonotype has more than one count but fewer than ten. This rearrangement joins TRBV12-3 or TRBV12-4 to TRBJ2-1; D gene uncertain. V was clipped by 6 bases and J by 0 bases, with 6 bases between them. The CDR3 is 13 residues long. The CDR3 DNA reads as TGTGCCAGCAGCCAAAGCTCCTACAATGAGCAGTTCTTC. Protein: CASSQSSYNEQFF.

This clonotype has at least ten counts. The gene calls are TRBV29-1 and TRBJ2-1; 8 bases align to TRBD2. The germline V gene encodes CDR1 SQVTM and CDR2 ANQGSEA. The CDR3 runs to 15 residues. The junction had 9 bases not matched to a gene; V was cut back by 4 bases and J by 4 bases. The CDR3 bases are TGCAGCGTTGCCCAGGGGACTAGATCTTACAATGAGCAGTTCTTC. Its protein is CSVAQGTRSYNEQFF.

This clonotype was counted at least ten times. The chain combines TRBV4-2 with TRBJ2-3; D may be TRBD2 (5 bases). This CDR3 is built from 15 residues. Germline values: CDR1 LGHNA, CDR2 YNFKEQ. V lost 1 base and J lost 2, with 10 bases in between. Here the CDR3 reads CASSQVGGLTDTQYF. CDR3 in DNA: TGTGCCAGCAGCCAAGTCGGCGGACTCACAGATACGCAGTATTTT.